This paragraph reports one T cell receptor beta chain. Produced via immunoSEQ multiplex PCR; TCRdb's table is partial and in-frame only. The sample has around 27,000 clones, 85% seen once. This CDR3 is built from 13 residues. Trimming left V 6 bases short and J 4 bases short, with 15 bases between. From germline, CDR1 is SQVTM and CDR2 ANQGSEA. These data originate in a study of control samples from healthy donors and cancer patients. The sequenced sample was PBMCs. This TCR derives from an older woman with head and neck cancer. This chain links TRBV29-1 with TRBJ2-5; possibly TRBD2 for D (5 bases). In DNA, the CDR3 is TGCAGCGTGGGAGATGGGTCGCGAGAGACCCAGTACTTC. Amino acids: CSVGDGSRETQYF.